This TCR beta chain was profiled in a study of blood T cells in healthy people across ages. This clonotype has only a few counts. Germline V CDR1 and CDR2: MNHEY, SMNVEV (reference sequence). The CDR3 spans 17 residues. V shed 1 base, J shed 5 bases, and the junction held 12 bases outside the gene matches. A second PCR, run for roughly 6 to 11 cycles, used a sample-barcoded 5' primer plus a J-beta primer mix. Via MiXCR, TCRdb re-called the 5' RACE reads, giving one row per CDR3 protein. The table records under 950,000 distinct CDR3 sequences, about a fifth of them present only once. The receptor's source is a man aged 70-80 years in good health. This sequence joins TRBV27 and TRBJ1-1; TRBD1 aligns across 8 bases. Sequencing was done on a sample of blood. This CDR3 reads CASSLYYQTGDLTEAFF. The CDR3 DNA is TGTGCCAGCAGTTTATATTATCAGACAGGGGATTTGACTGAAGCTTTCTTT.